This passage covers 22 T cell receptor beta chains from one sample sequenced in a study of blood T cell repertoires in COVID-19 (dated by TCRdb to about 2020). The library was generated by the immunoSEQ multiplex PCR assay. Entries here come from immuneACCESS through TCRdb and include only in-frame sequences with V and J called. Some clones fail to appear in such tables; in the studies checked, an unresolved V gene covers under half of the shortfall, and the cause of the remainder is unknown. This sample lists 350,000 to 450,000 clones; 75% to 90% were detected once. The top ten clonotypes cover 0.95% to 1.3% of the sample. The sample consisted of PBMCs or T cells enriched from blood (not recorded which). All receptors derive from a man aged 25-45 years who had recovered from COVID-19.

This chain connects TRBV6-4 to TRBJ1-2, with D perhaps matching TRBD1 (6 bases). The CDR3 covers 12 residues. The germline gives CDR1 MRHNA, CDR2 SNTAGT. Trimming took off 8 bases at V and 2 bases at J, with 9 bases between the two ends. In DNA form, the CDR3 reads TGTGCCAGCTCTGGACAGAACTATGGCTACACCTTC. It is translated as CASSGQNYGYTF.

This clone occurred a few times. The chain joins TRBV21-1 to TRBJ2-1; the table calls TRBD2, which could not be checked here. TRBV21-1 is recorded as a pseudogene. The length of the CDR3 is 17 residues. CDR3 nucleotide sequence: TGTGCCAGCAGCACTGGGACTAGCGGGAGGGCCTACAATGAGCAGTTCTTC. This translates into CASSTGTSGRAYNEQFF.

For this clone: Other nucleotide sequences from this sample produce the same CDR3. The chain has TRBV9 and TRBJ1-4, with 9 bases lining up with TRBD1. V gave up 3 bases and J gave up 6 bases; unmatched junction bases: 6. The CDR3 is 15 residues long. Germline CDR1 is SGDLS and CDR2 is YYNGEE. The CDR3 DNA sequence: TGTGCCAGCAGCGCATCCGGGACAGGGCATGAAAAACTGTTTTTT. The encoded protein is CASSASGTGHEKLFF.

The rearrangement uses TRBV4-1 and TRBJ1-6; 9 nucleotides agree with TRBD1. CDR1 and CDR2 (germline): MGHRA, YSYEKL. After removal of 3 bases from V and 6 bases from J, the junction contained 6 bases not matched to a gene. The CDR3 has 16 amino acids. In DNA form, the CDR3 reads TGCGCCAGCAGCCAGACCGGGACAGGGATTAATTCACCCCTCCACTTT. It is translated as CASSQTGTGINSPLHF.

The sample holds a few counts of this clone. V and J are TRBV5-6 and TRBJ2-7; 8 nucleotides line up with TRBD1. J gave up 5 bases and V 5 bases, and 9 bases lay outside the gene matches. The length of the CDR3 is 14 residues. Germline V lookup: CDR1 SGHDT, CDR2 YYEEEE. DNA for the CDR3: TGTGCCAGCAGACCTCGGGACAGGAGGAACGAGCAGTACTTC. This codes for CASRPRDRRNEQYF.

The V gene is TRBV2, the J gene TRBJ2-5; perhaps TRBD2 as D (6 bases). The V gene's germline CDR1 is SNHLY and CDR2 FYNNEI. This CDR3 spans 13 amino acids. Trimming left V 6 bases short and J 0 bases short, with 8 bases between. CDR3 nucleotide sequence: TGTGCCAGCAGCCGGGAGAACCAAGAGACCCAGTACTTC. This codes for CASSRENQETQYF.

This clone was observed once. The V and J genes are TRBV11-1 and TRBJ2-3, with D unclear. This CDR3 is 14 amino acids long. The germline V and J ends were trimmed by 1 base and 2 bases, with 7 bases remaining between them. Germline V lookup: CDR1 SGHAT, CDR2 FQDESV (reference sequence). CDR3 sequence (DNA): TGTGCCAGCAGCTTAGATGGAGTCACAGATACGCAGTATTTT. Its translation is CASSLDGVTDTQYF. The entire variable domain, with the rest obtained from reference TRBV11-1 and TRBJ2-3, is as follows: EAEVAQSPRYKITEKSQAVAFWCDPISGHATLYWYRQILGQGPELLVQFQDESVVDDSQLPKDRFSAERLKGVDSTLKIQPAELGDSAMYLCASSLDGVTDTQYFGPGTRLTVL.

The V and J genes are TRBV5-1 and TRBJ2-2; 7 nucleotides line up with TRBD2. The V segment lost 0 bases and the J segment 1 base; nucleotides outside the gene matches: 3. Germline lookup yields CDR1 SGHRS and CDR2 YFSETQ. The CDR3 loop spans 16 amino acids. The CDR3 loop is CASSLGSSGNTGELFF. CDR3 coding DNA: TGCGCCAGCAGCTTGGGTTCTAGCGGGAACACCGGGGAGCTGTTTTTT.

Of note for this clone: The same CDR3 can be traced to other DNA sequences in this sample. The chain couples TRBV7-2 to TRBJ2-7, with a tentative D call TRBD1 (5 bases). From germline, CDR1 is SGHTA and CDR2 FQGNSA. The CDR3 sequence is 14 residues long. Trimming shortened V by 1 base and J by 2 bases, and 9 bases separated the two germline ends. The CDR3 reads CASSLGGGPYEQYF. In DNA form, the CDR3 reads TGTGCCAGCAGCTTAGGGGGCGGTCCCTACGAGCAGTACTTC. Full variable domain (missing parts from reference TRBV7-2 and TRBJ2-7): GAGVSQSPSNKVTEKGKDVELRCDPISGHTALYWYRQSLGQGLEFLIYFQGNSAPDKSGLPSDRFSAERTGGSVSTLTIQRTQQEDSAVYLCASSLGGGPYEQYFGPGTRLTVT.

The chain employs TRBV4-1 and TRBJ2-1, with 7 positions matching TRBD1. CDR1 and CDR2 (germline): MGHRA, YSYEKL. This CDR3 region has 15 residues. V trimming: 4 bases; J trimming: 3 bases; junction bases outside the gene matches: 6. CDR3 nucleotides: TGCGCCAGCAGCCGGACCAGGGACAGCTACAATGAGCAGTTCTTC. It yields the protein CASSRTRDSYNEQFF.

V gene TRBV28 combines with J gene TRBJ2-1; D is perhaps TRBD2 (6 bases). The CDR3 sequence is 15 residues long. Germline CDR1 MDHEN, CDR2 SYDVKM. The V end lost 3 bases, the J end lost 4 bases, and 13 bases lay between the germline ends. The CDR3 here is CASSLGLWAYNEQFF. The CDR3 bases are TGTGCCAGCAGTTTGGGACTCTGGGCTTACAATGAGCAGTTCTTC.

This chain links TRBV29-1 with TRBJ2-1; 8 positions agree with TRBD2. Germline V CDR1 and CDR2: SQVTM, ANQGSEA. J lost 4 bases, V lost 6 bases, and 5 bases had no gene match. CDR3 length: 13 amino acids. The CDR3 nucleotides are TGCAGCGTGCCTACTAGCGGTTACAATGAGCAGTTCTTC. This translates into CSVPTSGYNEQFF.

CDR3 protein: CASSLQGVAQFF. CDR3 bases: TGTGCCAGCAGCCTACAGGGAGTCGCGCAGTTCTTC. The chain recombines TRBV5-5 with TRBJ2-1, with TRBD1 as a possible D gene (6 bases). Trimming pared 4 bases from V and 12 bases from J, leaving 14 bases between. The CDR3 runs to 12 residues. Germline V gene lookup returns CDR1 SGHKS and CDR2 YYEKEE (reference sequence).

This clone has just one count. This chain uses TRBV18 with TRBJ2-5; 7 positions match TRBD1. The CDR3 length is 16 residues. V lost 3 bases, J lost 1 base, and 8 bases stayed unmatched. Germline CDR1 reads KGHSH; CDR2 reads LQKENI. The CDR3 bases are TGTGCCAGCTCACCTCGACAGGGCCTCCGCCAAGAGACCCAGTACTTC. Amino acid sequence: CASSPRQGLRQETQYF.

The rearrangement uses TRBV4-1 and TRBJ2-7; possible D gene TRBD1, 6 bases. The germline gives CDR1 MGHRA, CDR2 YSYEKL. Trimming removed 7 bases from V and 3 bases from J, with 22 bases in between. The CDR3 is 16 residues long. CDR3 residues: CASTPGRVTGNYEQYF. Here the CDR3 DNA reads TGCGCCAGCACACCGGGCCGGGTGACAGGCAACTACGAGCAGTACTTC.

The rearrangement uses TRBV13 and TRBJ2-1; a possible D gene is TRBD2 (6 bases). Trimming took off 4 bases at V and 5 bases at J, with 18 bases between the two ends. Per germline, CDR1 PRHDT and CDR2 FYEKMQ (reference sequence). The CDR3 has 16 amino acids. This CDR3 is CASSYPLGRRDNEQFF. CDR3 nucleotides: TGTGCCAGCAGCTACCCGCTCGGTCGGAGGGACAATGAGCAGTTCTTC.

This sequence joins TRBV19 and TRBJ2-2, with D maybe TRBD1 (5 bases). In germline, CDR1 is LNHDA, CDR2 SQIVND (reference sequence). The V and J ends lost 6 bases and 7 bases respectively, with 12 bases between them. This CDR3 comprises 13 residues. The CDR3 here is CASSLTVYGELFF. CDR3 nucleotides: TGTGCCAGTAGCCTGACAGTCTACGGGGAGCTGTTTTTT.

This clone was picked up many times. J is TRBJ2-1 and V is TRBV10-3; D not resolved. The V end lost 10 bases, the J end lost 3 bases, and 16 bases lay between the germline ends. Germline CDR1 ENHRY, CDR2 SYGVKD. This CDR3 has 14 amino acids. Here the CDR3 reads CATIYSQLYNEQFF. The CDR3 nucleotides read TGTGCCACAATCTACAGCCAACTCTACAATGAGCAGTTCTTC.

This chain's CDR3 is CASSQDAGGWQKLFF. CDR3 DNA: TGTGCCAGCAGCCAAGATGCAGGGGGATGGCAAAAACTGTTTTTT. The V and J genes are TRBV3-1 (or the pseudogene TRBV3-2) and TRBJ1-4, with 7 bases lining up with TRBD1. The V and J ends lost 0 bases and 9 bases, in that order; junction bases with no gene match: 7. The germline CDR1 and CDR2 sequences are LGHDT and YNNKEL (reference sequence). The CDR3 is made up of 15 amino acids.

Only one count was recorded for this clone. This chain links TRBV11-2 with TRBJ1-5; TRBD1 might be the D (5 bases). V lost 5 bases and J 5 bases, leaving 13 bases between the germline ends. The CDR3 runs 14 residues. CDR1 is SGHAT and CDR2 is FQNNGV in the germline V gene. The CDR3 DNA is TGTGCCAGCAGCCCCGACAGCGCCGATCAGCCCCAGCATTTT. The encoded protein is CASSPDSADQPQHF.

V is TRBV5-1 and J is TRBJ2-5; 14 bases are shared with TRBD2. The CDR3 is 17 amino acids. V shed 2 bases, J shed 4 bases, and the junction held 7 bases outside the gene matches. From germline, CDR1 is SGHRS and CDR2 YFSETQ. This chain's CDR3 is CASSFGTSGRVGETQYF. The CDR3 DNA sequence: TGCGCCAGCAGCTTTGGGACTAGCGGGAGAGTTGGAGAGACCCAGTACTTC. The whole variable domain, filled in from reference TRBV5-1 and TRBJ2-5, reads KAGVTQTPRYLIKTRGQQVTLSCSPISGHRSVSWYQQTPGQGLQFLFEYFSETQRNKGNFPGRFSGRQFSNSRSEMNVSTLELGDSALYLCASSFGTSGRVGETQYFGPGTRLLVL.

V is TRBV13 and J is TRBJ2-7, with 10 bases that match TRBD1. The CDR3 contains 13 residues. V dropped 3 bases and J dropped 4; count of bases not matched to a gene: 0. Germline lookup yields CDR1 PRHDT and CDR2 FYEKMQ (reference sequence). The CDR3 loop is CASSLDRGYEQYF. As DNA, the CDR3 is TGTGCCAGCAGCTTGGACAGGGGGTACGAGCAGTACTTC.